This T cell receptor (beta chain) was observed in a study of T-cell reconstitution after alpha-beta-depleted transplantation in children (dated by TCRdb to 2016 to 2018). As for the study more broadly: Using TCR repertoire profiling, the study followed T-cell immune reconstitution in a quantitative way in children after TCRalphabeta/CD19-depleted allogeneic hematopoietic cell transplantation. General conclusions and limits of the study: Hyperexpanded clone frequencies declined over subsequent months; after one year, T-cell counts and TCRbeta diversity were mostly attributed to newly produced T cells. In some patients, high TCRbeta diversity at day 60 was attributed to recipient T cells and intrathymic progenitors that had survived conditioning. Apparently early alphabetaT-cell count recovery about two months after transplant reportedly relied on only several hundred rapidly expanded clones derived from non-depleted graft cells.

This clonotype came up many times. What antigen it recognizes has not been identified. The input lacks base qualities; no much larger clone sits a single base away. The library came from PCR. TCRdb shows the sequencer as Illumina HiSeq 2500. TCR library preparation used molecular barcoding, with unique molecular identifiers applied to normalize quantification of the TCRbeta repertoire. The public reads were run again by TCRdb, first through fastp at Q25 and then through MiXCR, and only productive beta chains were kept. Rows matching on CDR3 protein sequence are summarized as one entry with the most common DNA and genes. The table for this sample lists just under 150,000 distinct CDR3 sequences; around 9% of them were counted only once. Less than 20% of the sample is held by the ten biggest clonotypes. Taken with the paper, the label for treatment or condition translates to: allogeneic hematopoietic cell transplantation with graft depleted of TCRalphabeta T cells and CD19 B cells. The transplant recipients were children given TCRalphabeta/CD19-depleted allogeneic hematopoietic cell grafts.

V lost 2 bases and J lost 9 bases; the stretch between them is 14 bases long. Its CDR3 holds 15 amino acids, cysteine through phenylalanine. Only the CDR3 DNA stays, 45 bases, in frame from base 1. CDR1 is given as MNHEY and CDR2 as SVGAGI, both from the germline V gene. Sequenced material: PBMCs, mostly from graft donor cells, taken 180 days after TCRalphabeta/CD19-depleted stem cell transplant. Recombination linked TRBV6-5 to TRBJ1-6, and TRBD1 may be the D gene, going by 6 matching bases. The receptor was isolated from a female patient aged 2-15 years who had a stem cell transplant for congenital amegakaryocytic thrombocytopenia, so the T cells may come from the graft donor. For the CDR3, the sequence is CASSYIQGIGSPLHF. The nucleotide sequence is TGTGCCAGCAGTTACATACAGGGTATCGGTTCACCCCTCCACTTT.